The 7 T cell receptor beta chains reported below all come from one sample, sequenced in a study of T cell responses to AZD1222 COVID-19 vaccine. Sequencing used immunoSEQ multiplex PCR; TCRdb keeps in-frame clones, though not all of them. This sample has about 120,000 clones; around 89% occur once, and the top ten carry 7.1%. Sequencing was performed on peripheral blood, taken 28 days after the second AZD1222 dose. The source is an adult who received the AZD1222 COVID-19 vaccine.

The chain carries TRBV9 and TRBJ1-2; tentative D call: TRBD1 (6 bases). The CDR3 spans 17 residues. Per the germline V gene, CDR1 is SGDLS and CDR2 is YYNGEE. V was clipped by 5 bases and J by 6 bases, with 26 bases between them. The CDR3 DNA follows: TGTGCCAGCAGGGATCCACGGGGGCGAAGATGGAGTCATGGCTACACCTTC. The encoded protein is CASRDPRGRRWSHGYTF.

CDR3 nucleotide sequence: TGTGCCAGCAGTGAACCTCGACAGGTGGGGTCCTCCTACGAGCAGTACTTC. Amino acid sequence: CASSEPRQVGSSYEQYF. The chain carries TRBV6-1 and TRBJ2-7; weak D call: TRBD1 (6 bases). Trimming left V 2 bases short and J 0 bases short, with 17 bases between. Germline V gives CDR1 MNHNS, CDR2 SASEGT. The CDR3 is 17 amino acids.

The chain carries TRBV27 and TRBJ1-1; D is uncertain. Per the germline V gene, CDR1 is MNHEY and CDR2 is SMNVEV (reference sequence). This CDR3 is 13 amino acids long. V shed 3 bases and J shed 4 bases, with 9 bases lying between them. CDR3 DNA: TGTGCCAGCAGTTTCGGGATGTTCACTGAAGCTTTCTTT. Its protein product is CASSFGMFTEAFF.

CDR3 protein: CATSRTIMQGGNQPQHF. Written as DNA, the CDR3 is TGTGCCACCAGCAGGACGATCATGCAGGGAGGCAATCAGCCCCAGCATTTT. This chain joins TRBV15 and TRBJ1-5; D may be TRBD1 (5 bases). V dropped 3 bases and J dropped 2 bases, with 17 bases sitting between them. Germline V CDR1 and CDR2: LNHNV, YYDKDF (reference sequence). CDR3 length: 17 amino acids.

The V and J genes are TRBV28 and TRBJ1-1, with a possible D match to TRBD1 (5 bases). This CDR3 has 14 residues. Germline V lookup: CDR1 MDHEN, CDR2 SYDVKM. V lost 6 bases and J lost 5, with 16 bases in between. CDR3 bases: TGTGCCAGCAGACGGGGGGGTTTGGATACTGAAGCTTTCTTT. This encodes CASRRGGLDTEAFF.

The genes are TRBV3-1 (or the pseudogene TRBV3-2) and TRBJ1-1; TRBD1 is a possible D gene (5 bases). CDR1 is LGHDT, CDR2 YNNKEL, per germline (reference sequence). Trimming cost V 2 bases and J 0 bases, with 16 bases left between them. The CDR3 runs 17 residues. This CDR3 is CASSQSIRGLMNTEAFF. DNA for the CDR3: TGTGCCAGCAGCCAATCGATCCGGGGCCTAATGAACACTGAAGCTTTCTTT.

The rearrangement links TRBV7-2 to TRBJ2-1; 10 nucleotides agree with TRBD2. V dropped 4 bases and J dropped 6; count of bases not matched to a gene: 9. The CDR3 length is 16 residues. Germline loops: CDR1 SGHTA, CDR2 FQGNSA. The CDR3 protein is CASSSLTGLASNEQFF. Here the CDR3 DNA reads TGTGCCAGCAGCTCCCTGACGGGACTAGCGAGCAATGAGCAGTTCTTC.